What follows are 11 T cell receptor beta chains derived from one specimen sequenced in a study of OX40 agonist ivuxolimab in advanced cancers. The library came from the immunoSEQ multiplex PCR assay. Entries here come from immuneACCESS through TCRdb and include only in-frame sequences with V and J called. Some clones fail to appear in such tables; in the studies checked, an unresolved V gene covers under half of the shortfall, and the cause of the remainder is unknown. The sample yields 60,000 to 90,000 clones; roughly 87% were counted once. 6.2% of the sample is held by the ten biggest clonotypes. The material sequenced was CD4+ or CD8+ T cells sorted from blood, taken in a trial of the OX40 agonist ivuxolimab. The receptor source for this set is an adult with an advanced solid tumor such as melanoma, head and neck, liver or kidney cancer.

The chain has TRBV19 and TRBJ1-6; 11 bases align to TRBD1. This CDR3 has 15 residues. CDR1 is LNHDA and CDR2 is SQIVND in the germline V gene (reference sequence). V trimming: 7 bases; J trimming: 9 bases; junction bases outside the gene matches: 8. As DNA, the CDR3 is TGTGCCAGTACTAATCCGGGACAGGGGGTTTCACCCCTCCACTTT. It yields the protein CASTNPGQGVSPLHF.

This clone occurred a few times. V and J are TRBV5-4 and TRBJ2-5; the match to TRBD1 covers 7 bases. The CDR3 length is 14 residues. The ends lost 4 bases at V and 1 base at J; junction bases unmatched: 4. Germline V gene data show CDR1 as SGHNT and CDR2 as YYREEE (reference sequence). This CDR3 reads CASSPGTVQETQYF. DNA for the CDR3: TGTGCCAGCAGCCCCGGGACAGTCCAAGAGACCCAGTACTTC.

The V and J genes are TRBV28 and TRBJ1-5; 8 positions match TRBD1. The length of the CDR3 is 16 residues. J gave up 0 bases and V 1 base, and 2 bases lay outside the gene matches. In germline, CDR1 is MDHEN, CDR2 SYDVKM. For the CDR3, the DNA is TGTGCCAGCAGTTTATACAGGGGGGATAGCAATCAGCCCCAGCATTTT. This translates into CASSLYRGDSNQPQHF.

The J gene is TRBJ1-6, the V gene TRBV6-5; unclear D gene. CDR3 length: 14 amino acids. Trimming removed 6 bases at V and 7 bases at J, with 13 bases between. The germline V gene encodes CDR1 MNHEY and CDR2 SVGAGI. The CDR3 loop is CASSQHGRNSPLHF. In DNA form, the CDR3 reads TGTGCCAGCAGCCAACATGGACGGAATTCACCCCTCCACTTT.

The CDR3 DNA sequence: TGTGCCAGTACCCATAAGGGGACTACCCCTGGCGAGCAGTACTTC. Its translation is CASTHKGTTPGEQYF. The rearrangement joins TRBV19 to TRBJ2-7; 7 nucleotides line up with TRBD2. V shed 7 bases, J shed 6 bases, and the junction held 15 bases outside the gene matches. CDR3 length: 15 residues. Germline-derived CDR1 and CDR2 are LNHDA and SQIVND (reference sequence).

V is TRBV19 and J is TRBJ1-6, with TRBD1 as a possible D gene (5 bases). This CDR3 region has 15 residues. CDR1 and CDR2 (germline): LNHDA, SQIVND (reference sequence). The V end lost 3 bases, the J end lost 9 bases, and 15 bases lay between the germline ends. The CDR3 reads CASSITGIRGSPLHF. The CDR3 DNA reads as TGTGCCAGTAGTATTACCGGGATTAGGGGTTCACCCCTCCACTTT. The full variable domain, its missing parts supplied by reference TRBV19 and TRBJ1-6, is DGGITQSPKYLFRKEGQNVTLSCEQNLNHDAMYWYRQDPGQGLRLIYYSQIVNDFQKGDIAEGYSVSREKKESFPLTVTSAQKNPTAFYLCASSITGIRGSPLHFGNGTRLTVT.

J is TRBJ1-6 and V is TRBV6-1; D is unresolved. The CDR3 runs 13 residues. Germline CDR1 reads MNHNS; CDR2 reads SASEGT. Between the trimmed V and J ends, which lost 7 bases and 4 bases, there was a span of 8 bases. The CDR3, as DNA: TGTGCCAGCATCCGGGGTTATAATTCACCCCTCCACTTT. This encodes CASIRGYNSPLHF.

This sequence joins TRBV6-1 and TRBJ2-1, with D perhaps matching TRBD1 or TRBD2 (5 bases each). CDR3 length: 15 residues. Germline V gene sequence: CDR1 MNHNS, CDR2 SASEGT. Trimming shortened V by 2 bases and J by 4 bases, and 12 bases separated the two germline ends. The CDR3: CASSERDGTYNEQFF. The CDR3, as DNA: TGTGCCAGCAGTGAACGGGACGGGACGTACAATGAGCAGTTCTTC.

The chain employs TRBV27 and TRBJ2-5, with a tentative D call TRBD2 (7 bases). The CDR3 is 18 residues long. Trimming cost V 7 bases and J 4 bases, with 28 bases left between them. Germline lookup yields CDR1 MNHEY and CDR2 SMNVEV (reference sequence). CDR3 coding DNA: TGTGCCAGCACTTTCTTCGGGGGGACACCCTGGGCCGGAGAGACCCAGTACTTC. This translates into CASTFFGGTPWAGETQYF.

V usage is TRBV7-2 and J usage is TRBJ1-2, with D perhaps TRBD1 (6 bases). Trimming removed 3 bases at V and 4 bases at J, with 9 bases between. Germline loops: CDR1 SGHTA, CDR2 FQGNSA. CDR3 length: 13 amino acids. Written as DNA, the CDR3 is TGTGCCAGCAGCTTCTTGGACAGCTATGGCTACACCTTC. Amino acids: CASSFLDSYGYTF.

CDR3 residues: CASIKTSGYNEQFF. The CDR3 coding sequence is TGTGCCAGCATCAAGACTAGCGGATACAATGAGCAGTTCTTC. The chain links TRBV7-2 to TRBJ2-1; 9 bases line up with TRBD2. The length of the CDR3 is 14 residues. J gave up 4 bases and V 7 bases, and 5 bases lay outside the gene matches. Per germline, CDR1 SGHTA and CDR2 FQGNSA.